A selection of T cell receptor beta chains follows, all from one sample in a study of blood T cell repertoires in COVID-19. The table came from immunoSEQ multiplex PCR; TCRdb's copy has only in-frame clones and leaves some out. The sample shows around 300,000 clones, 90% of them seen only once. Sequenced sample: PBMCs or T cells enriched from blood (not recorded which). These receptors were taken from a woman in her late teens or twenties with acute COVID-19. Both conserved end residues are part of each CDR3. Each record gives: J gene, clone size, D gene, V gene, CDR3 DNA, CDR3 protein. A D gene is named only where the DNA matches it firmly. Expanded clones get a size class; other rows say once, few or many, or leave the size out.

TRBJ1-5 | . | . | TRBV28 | TGTGCCAGCAGTGCCTACAGGGACGGAGGCAATCAGCCCCAGCATTTT | CASSAYRDGGNQPQHF
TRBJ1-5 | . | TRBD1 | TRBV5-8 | TGTGCCAGCAGCCCTAGGACAGGGAGCAATCAGCCCCAGCATTTT | CASSPRTGSNQPQHF
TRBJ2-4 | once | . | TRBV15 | TGTGCCACCAGCAGTGGGCAGAAGCTAGCCAAAAACATTCAGTACTTC | CATSSGQKLAKNIQYF
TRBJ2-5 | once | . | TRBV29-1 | TGCAGCGTTGAAGCAGGGGAGGGCCAGTACTTC | CSVEAGEGQYF
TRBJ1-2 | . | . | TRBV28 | TGTGCCAGCAGTTTTTTTAGGGGGACGGATGGCTACACCTTC | CASSFFRGTDGYTF
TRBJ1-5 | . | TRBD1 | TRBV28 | TGTGCCAGCAGTACCGTCAGGGGGTCTGGCAATCAGCCCCAGCATTTT | CASSTVRGSGNQPQHF
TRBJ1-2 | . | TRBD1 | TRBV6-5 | TGTGCCAGCAGTTCGCTGACAGGGGGTATATATGGCTACACCTTC | CASSSLTGGIYGYTF
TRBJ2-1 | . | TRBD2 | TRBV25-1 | TGTGCCAGCAGTGAAGGGGGGGGCAATGAGCAGTTCTTC | CASSEGGGNEQFF
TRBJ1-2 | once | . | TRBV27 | TGTGCCACCCGAACGGGCAGGGCCTATGGCTACACCTTC | CATRTGRAYGYTF
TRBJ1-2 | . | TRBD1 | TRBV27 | TGTGCCAGCAGTTTAGGCGGGACAGGGACTTATGGCTACACCTTC | CASSLGGTGTYGYTF
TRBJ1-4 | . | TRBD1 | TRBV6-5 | TGTGCCAGCAGTCCCGGACAGGGCGGCGAAAAACTGTTTTTT | CASSPGQGGEKLFF
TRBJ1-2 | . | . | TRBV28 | TGTGCCAGCAGTTTAATCCCTCCGGGGGGCCCTCTGGGCTACACCTTC | CASSLIPPGGPLGYTF
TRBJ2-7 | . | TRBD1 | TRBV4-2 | TGTGCCAGCAGCCAACCGCGGGACAGGGTTTCTGAGCAGTACTTC | CASSQPRDRVSEQYF
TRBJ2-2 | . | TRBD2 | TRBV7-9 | TGTGCCAGCAGCCTAGCGGGAGCCGGGGAGCTGTTTTTT | CASSLAGAGELFF
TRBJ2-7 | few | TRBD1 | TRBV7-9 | TGTGCCAGCAGCGCTGGCGACAGGGATCACCCCGAGCAGTACTTC | CASSAGDRDHPEQYF
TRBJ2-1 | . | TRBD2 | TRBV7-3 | TGTGCCAGCAGCTCCCTCCCATTGACTAGCAGCTACAATGAGCAGTTCTTC | CASSSLPLTSSYNEQFF
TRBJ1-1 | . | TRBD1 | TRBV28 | TGTGCCAGCAGCCGGGGACAGGGAAGGACTGAAGCTTTCTTT | CASSRGQGRTEAFF
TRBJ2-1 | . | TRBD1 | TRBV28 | TGTGCCAGCAGTTTGAAACAGGGGTCCCATGAGCAGTTCTTC | CASSLKQGSHEQFF
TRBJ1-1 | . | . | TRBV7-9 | TGTGCCAGCACCTCTGGGGGGAGGAACACTGAAGCTTTCTTT | CASTSGGRNTEAFF
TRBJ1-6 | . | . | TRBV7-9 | TGTGCCAGCAGCTTTTGGCAGGGGCGAAATTCACCCCTCCACTTT | CASSFWQGRNSPLHF
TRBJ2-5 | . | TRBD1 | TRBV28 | TGTGCCAGCAGTTTGGCAGGGGGCGAGACCCAGTACTTC | CASSLAGGETQYF
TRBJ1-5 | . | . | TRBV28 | TGTGCCAGCAGTTTACCTACAGGGTATAGCAATCAGCCCCAGCATTTT | CASSLPTGYSNQPQHF
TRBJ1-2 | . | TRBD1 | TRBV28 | TGTGCCAGCAGGCTGACAGGGGTAGGCGGCTACACCTTC | CASRLTGVGGYTF
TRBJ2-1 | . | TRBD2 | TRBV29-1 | TGCAGCGGAGGGACTAGCGGGAATAATGAGCAGTTCTTC | CSGGTSGNNEQFF
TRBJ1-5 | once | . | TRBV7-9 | TGTGCCAGCAGCGGCCCCCTTAGCAATCAGCCCCAGCATTTT | CASSGPLSNQPQHF